Below are 17 T cell receptor beta chains sequenced from a single sample in a study of response to subunit inactivated influenza vaccine. From the RT-PCR reads, TCRdb called clonotypes with MiXCR, one entry per CDR3 protein. This table holds around 540,000 distinct CDR3 sequences, roughly 12% found once. The sample in question was PBMCs from blood, obtained on the day of vaccination. These receptor sequences come from a man in his forties or fifties who received an inactivated influenza vaccine.

V gene TRBV3-1 combines with J gene TRBJ2-3; the D is unclear. The CDR3 covers 17 residues. Trimming stripped 6 bases from V and 4 bases from J, with 23 bases between. From germline, CDR1 is LGHDT and CDR2 YNNKEL (reference sequence). The CDR3 coding sequence is TGTGCCAGCAGTCACCCTCTCCGACTCCTAGGTGCAGATACGCAGTATTTT. It codes for CASSHPLRLLGADTQYF.

This chain links TRBV15 with TRBJ2-1; 9 nucleotides align to TRBD1. The germline V gene encodes CDR1 LNHNV and CDR2 YYDKDF (reference sequence). The CDR3 length is 15 residues. V was clipped by 6 bases and J by 7 bases; unmatched bases: 10. The CDR3 is CATRAGTGFLNEQFF. The CDR3 region has the DNA TGTGCCACCAGGGCGGGGACAGGGTTTTTGAATGAGCAGTTCTTC.

This clonotype was found a few times. The gene calls are TRBV7-9 and TRBJ1-2; no reliable D call. V gave up 1 base and J gave up 4 bases, with 10 bases separating them. From germline, CDR1 is SEHNR and CDR2 FQNEAQ (reference sequence). The CDR3 is 14 residues long. The CDR3 DNA reads as TGTGCCAGCAGCTTAGATACAGCAAGCTATGGCTACACCTTC. Translation gives CASSLDTASYGYTF.

The chain employs TRBV29-1 and TRBJ2-3, with D possibly matching TRBD2 (5 bases). V was cut by 3 bases and J by 0 bases, with 7 bases left in between. In germline, CDR1 is SQVTM, CDR2 ANQGSEA. This CDR3 region has 13 residues. The chain's CDR3 is CSVDEGSTDTQYF. CDR3 nucleotides: TGCAGCGTTGATGAGGGAAGCACAGATACGCAGTATTTT.

This clonotype was counted only a few times. This chain links TRBV20-1 with TRBJ2-1; 13 bases line up with TRBD2. The V segment lost 6 bases and the J segment 5 bases; nucleotides outside the gene matches: 4. Germline CDR1 and CDR2: DFQATT and SNEGSKA (reference sequence). The CDR3 totals 14 residues. The DNA of the CDR3 is TGCAGTGCCACCGGGACTAGCGGGAACAATGAGCAGTTCTTC. This encodes CSATGTSGNNEQFF.

This clonotype was seen only a few times. The chain combines TRBV7-3 with TRBJ2-1; D unresolved. V lost 8 bases and J 0 bases, leaving 11 bases between the germline ends. The CDR3 sequence is 14 residues long. CDR1 is SGHTA, CDR2 FQGTGA, per germline. CDR3 sequence reads: CASSRASSYNEQFF. Here the CDR3 DNA reads TGTGCCAGCTCTAGAGCGAGCTCCTACAATGAGCAGTTCTTC.

This clonotype was counted a few times. The rearrangement links TRBV5-1 to TRBJ1-2; perhaps TRBD1 as D (6 bases). Trimming took off 3 bases at V and 2 bases at J, with 14 bases between the two ends. The germline CDR1 and CDR2 sequences are SGHRS and YFSETQ. The CDR3 runs to 15 residues. This CDR3 reads CASSYHRVGNYGYTF. The CDR3 coding sequence is TGCGCCAGCAGCTATCACAGGGTCGGGAACTATGGCTACACCTTC.

In its sample, this clonotype was seen a few times. The chain employs TRBV5-1 and TRBJ1-1; D unclear. V was shortened by 4 bases and J by 0 bases, with 10 bases between the two germline ends. The germline gives CDR1 SGHRS, CDR2 YFSETQ. The CDR3 runs 14 residues. CDR3 protein: CASSRSSLNTEAFF. CDR3 nucleotide sequence: TGCGCCAGCAGCAGGTCCAGTCTGAACACTGAAGCTTTCTTT.

The chain couples TRBV11-2 to TRBJ2-2; a possible D gene is TRBD2 (5 bases). The length of the CDR3 is 15 residues. Germline V lookup: CDR1 SGHAT, CDR2 FQNNGV. Deletions cut 2 bases from V and 1 base from J, with 8 bases between. CDR3 bases: TGTGCCAGCAGCTTAATGGCGGGGAACACCGGGGAGCTGTTTTTT. It translates to CASSLMAGNTGELFF.

A few counts support this clonotype. V is TRBV2 and J is TRBJ2-7; D is unclear. Trimming shortened V by 8 bases and J by 2 bases, and 10 bases separated the two germline ends. The CDR3 is made up of 12 amino acids. Germline V gene data show CDR1 as SNHLY and CDR2 as FYNNEI. The CDR3 DNA reads as TGTGCCAGCGTCCTGAGGACCTACGAGCAGTACTTC. Protein product: CASVLRTYEQYF. The complete variable domain, with remaining parts taken from reference TRBV2 and TRBJ2-7, reads EPEVTQTPSHQVTQMGQEVILRCVPISNHLYFYWYRQILGQKVEFLVSFYNNEISEKSEIFDDQFSVERPDGSNFTLKIRSTKLEDSAMYFCASVLRTYEQYFGPGTRLTVT.

V gene TRBV7-6 combines with J gene TRBJ2-5, with unresolved D. CDR1 is SGHVS, CDR2 FNYEAQ, per germline. The CDR3 loop spans 12 amino acids. Trimming took off 5 bases at V and 5 bases at J, with 9 bases between the two ends. CDR3 sequence (DNA): TGTGCCAGCAGCCCACTTTGGGAGACCCAGTACTTC. Translated, it gives CASSPLWETQYF. Full variable domain (missing parts from reference TRBV7-6 and TRBJ2-5): GAGVSQSPRYKVTKRGQDVALRCDPISGHVSLYWYRQALGQGPEFLTYFNYEAQQDKSGLPNDRFSAERPEGSISTLTIQRTEQRDSAMYRCASSPLWETQYFGPGTRLLVL.

This clonotype occurred a few times. V gene TRBV20-1 combines with J gene TRBJ2-7, with a tentative D call TRBD1 (5 bases). Germline lookup yields CDR1 DFQATT and CDR2 SNEGSKA (reference sequence). CDR3 length: 14 amino acids. Trimming took 4 bases from V and 2 from J, leaving 15 bases between them. The CDR3 region has the DNA TGCAGTGCTAATCGGGCAGGGTATACCTACGAGCAGTACTTC. It encodes CSANRAGYTYEQYF.

The chain links TRBV19 to TRBJ2-1; TRBD1 might be the D (6 bases). Germline assignment: CDR1 LNHDA and CDR2 SQIVND (reference sequence). Trimming took off 3 bases at V and 4 bases at J, with 13 bases between the two ends. The CDR3 is made up of 15 amino acids. CDR3 protein: CASSIWPGEYNEQFF. In nucleotides, the CDR3 is TGTGCCAGTAGTATCTGGCCAGGGGAATACAATGAGCAGTTCTTC.

This clonotype occurred a few times. The chain couples TRBV28 to TRBJ2-7; D may correspond to TRBD1 or TRBD2 (5 bases each). Trimming removed 10 bases at V and 2 bases at J, with 9 bases between. The CDR3 is 11 amino acids. Per the germline V gene, CDR1 is MDHEN and CDR2 is SYDVKM. CDR3 region: CATQGPYEQYF. CDR3 DNA sequence: TGTGCCACCCAGGGACCCTACGAGCAGTACTTC.

A few counts support this clonotype. The rearrangement links TRBV19 to TRBJ2-7; 7 nucleotides line up with TRBD1. The CDR3 consists of 15 residues. The trim removed 4 bases at V and 3 bases at J, leaving 9 bases unmatched. Germline V lookup: CDR1 LNHDA, CDR2 SQIVND (reference sequence). The CDR3 region is CASSTRDRAHYEQYF. In nucleotides, the CDR3 is TGTGCCAGTAGTACCAGAGACAGGGCCCACTACGAGCAGTACTTC.

The chain links TRBV12-3 or TRBV12-4 to TRBJ1-1; D is ambiguous. This CDR3 is 14 amino acids long. Deletions cut 5 bases from V and 8 bases from J, with 18 bases between. CDR3 nucleotide sequence: TGTGCCAGCAGTCTCCGCGGAGTACTAAAGGAAGCTTTCTTT. The encoded protein is CASSLRGVLKEAFF.

With regard to this clonotype: One end of the junction varies from germline; a read error may be responsible. J is TRBJ2-7 and V is TRBV4-3; D not certain. The CDR3 runs to 17 residues. Germline CDR1 and CDR2: LGHNA and YSLEER. CDR3 protein: CASSQDFATGLSYEQYF. CDR3 coding DNA: TGCGCCAGCAGCCAAGATTTCGCGACGGGCTTATCCTACGAGCAGTATTTC.